Reported below is one T cell receptor beta chain. This clone has a handful of counts. This clone's antigen is unknown. Within one base of it there is no much larger clone, and no base qualities were kept. Each collaborating institution followed its own protocols to collect whole blood in K2EDTA tubes. For TCRbeta analysis, collaborator samples were shipped as frozen whole blood, as isolated PBMCs, or as DNA extracted from either sample type. TCRbeta CDR3 regions were amplified from genomic DNA using the immunoSEQ Assay, a bias-controlled multiplex PCR. The study's processing was this. The number of nucleated cells in each sample was estimated from the amplification of reference gene primers within the assay. To quantify the absolute abundance of each unique TCRbeta CDR3 rearrangement, sequence reads were collapsed and filtered. For each sample, productive Simpson clonality was calculated as the square root of Simpson's diversity index across productive rearrangements. The immuneACCESS repertoire file appears here via TCRdb, limited to in-frame rearrangements. These files lack a portion of the clones; in checked studies, under half of the deficit traces to unresolved V genes, and the cause of the others is not known. V, J and clone size are those of that table, while D and trimming were read from the DNA. Here the sample has about 130,000 clones; 75% to 85% occur a single time. The ten largest make up around a third of the sample.

This record belongs to a study of blood T cell repertoires in COVID-19 (dated by TCRdb to 2018 to 2020). In terms of the full investigation: Samples covering the acute and convalescent phases of COVID-19 were provided by collaborators in the United States, Italy and Spain. The prospective study material was composed of cDNA or gDNA derived from T cells, B-cell-depleted T cells, or PBMCs. The dataset comprised deeply sampled blood TCRbeta repertoires from subjects exposed to, actively infected with, or recovered from COVID-19. The repertoires were made available in a free public database intended to serve as a resource for research on the immune response to SARS-CoV-2. The samples were drawn from the first 160 participants of the ongoing ImmuneRACE study and from more than 1,000 subjects provided by 6 global collaborators. A de-identified subject ID, COVID-19 status, age in years and sex were almost always included in the sample metadata. Where available, HLA class I and class II types were obtained from metadata supplied by the sample provider rather than from assay-based typing. What the work shows at the level of the full study, not this receptor alone: Clinical and demographic metadata were provided uncurated, with the amount varying by source and participant.

The germline V gene (reference sequence) supplies CDR1 MNHEY and CDR2 SMNVEV. Trimming removed 5 bases from V and 8 bases from J; the gene matches leave 10 bases unexplained. Including the terminal cysteine and phenylalanine, the CDR3 comprises 15 residues. Just the 45-base CDR3 DNA is kept, in frame starting at base 1. The source material was peripheral blood. The rearranged segments are TRBV27 and TRBJ1-4; 8 junctional bases match TRBD1. The receptor's source is a man between 40 and 49 years old with active or convalescent COVID-19. For the CDR3, the sequence is CASSTRQGAREKLFF. The DNA sequence follows: TGTGCCAGCAGTACCAGGCAGGGGGCAAGGGAAAAACTGTTTTTT.